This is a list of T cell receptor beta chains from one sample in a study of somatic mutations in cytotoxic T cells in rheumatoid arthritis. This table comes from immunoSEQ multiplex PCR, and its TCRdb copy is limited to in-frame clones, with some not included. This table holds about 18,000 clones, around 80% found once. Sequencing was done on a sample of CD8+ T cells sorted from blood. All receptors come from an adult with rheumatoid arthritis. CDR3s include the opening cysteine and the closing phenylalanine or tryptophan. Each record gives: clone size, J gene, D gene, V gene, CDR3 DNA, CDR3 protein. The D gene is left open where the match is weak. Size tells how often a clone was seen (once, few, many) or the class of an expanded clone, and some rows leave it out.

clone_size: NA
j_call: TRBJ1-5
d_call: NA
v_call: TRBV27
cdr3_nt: TGTGCCAGCAGTTTATTTCCAGGGCAAGGTCAGCCCCAGCATTTT
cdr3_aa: CASSLFPGQGQPQHF

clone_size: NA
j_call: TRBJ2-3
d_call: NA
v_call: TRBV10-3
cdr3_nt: TGTGCCATCAGTGAGCCACTAGTAACAGATACGCAGTATTTT
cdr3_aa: CAISEPLVTDTQYF

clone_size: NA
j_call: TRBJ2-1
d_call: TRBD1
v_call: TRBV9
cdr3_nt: TGTGCCAGCAGCGGGGACAGGGTACGAACCTACAATGAGCAGTTCTTC
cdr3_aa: CASSGDRVRTYNEQFF

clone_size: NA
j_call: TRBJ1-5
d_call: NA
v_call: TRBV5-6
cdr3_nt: TGTGCCAGCAGCGCGGGAGGTCAGCCCCAGCATTTT
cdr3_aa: CASSAGGQPQHF

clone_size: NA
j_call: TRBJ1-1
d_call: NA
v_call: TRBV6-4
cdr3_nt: TGTGCCAGCAGTGAATTCGGGTCGGGAGGGCGTACTGAAGCTTTCTTT
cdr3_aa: CASSEFGSGGRTEAFF

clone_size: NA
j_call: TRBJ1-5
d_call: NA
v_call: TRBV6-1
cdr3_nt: TGTGCCAGCAGTGAGTGGGACATGGATAGCAATCAGCCCCAGCATTTT
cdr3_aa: CASSEWDMDSNQPQHF

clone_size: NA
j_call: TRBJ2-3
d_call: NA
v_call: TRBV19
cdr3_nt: TGTGCCACTGAGTGGGATACGCAGTATTTT
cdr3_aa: CATEWDTQYF

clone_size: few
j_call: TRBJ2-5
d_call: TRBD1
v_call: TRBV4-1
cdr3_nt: TGCGCCAGCAGCTCCCGGGACAGGGGTGAGACCCAGTACTTC
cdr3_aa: CASSSRDRGETQYF

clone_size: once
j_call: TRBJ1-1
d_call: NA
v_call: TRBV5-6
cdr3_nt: TGTGCCAGCAGCTCACTACAGGGATTTGAGGTTGACACTGAAGCTTTCTTT
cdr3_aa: CASSSLQGFEVDTEAFF

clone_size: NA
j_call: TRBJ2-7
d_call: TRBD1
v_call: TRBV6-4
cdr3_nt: TGTGCCAGCAGTGACTACAGGGGACAAGGGCCGGAGGAGCAGTACTTC
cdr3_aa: CASSDYRGQGPEEQYF

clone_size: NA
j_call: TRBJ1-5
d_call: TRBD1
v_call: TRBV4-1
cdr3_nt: TGCGCCAGCAGCCATCCCAGGGGGGGTCAGCCCCAGCATTTT
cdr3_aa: CASSHPRGGQPQHF

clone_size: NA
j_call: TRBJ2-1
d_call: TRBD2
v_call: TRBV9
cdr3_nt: TGTGCCAGCAGCGTAAGTCTGGGAGGGATCGGGGATGAGCAGTTCTTC
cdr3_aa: CASSVSLGGIGDEQFF

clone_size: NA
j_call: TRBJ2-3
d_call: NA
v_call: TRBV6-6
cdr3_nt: TGTGCCAGCAGTAACACAGATACGCAGTATTTT
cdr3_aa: CASSNTDTQYF

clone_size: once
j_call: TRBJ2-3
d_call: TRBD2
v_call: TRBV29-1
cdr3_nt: TGCAGCGTCTTACTAGCGGGAGGGCCTAGGGCAGATACGCAGTATTTT
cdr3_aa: CSVLLAGGPRADTQYF

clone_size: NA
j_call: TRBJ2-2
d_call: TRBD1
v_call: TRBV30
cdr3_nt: TGTGCCTGGCGGGGACAGGGAGCCGGGGAGCTGTTTTTT
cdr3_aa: CAWRGQGAGELFF